This TCR beta chain was captured by sequencing in a study of CD4 T cells in relation to SARS-CoV-2 and coronaviruses. At the level of the study: The negative reference was HIV-1 Nef peptide pool or peptide-free culture. Regarding the study as a whole: Around two thirds of donors had memory CD4+ clonotypes crossrecognizing SARS-CoV-2 and common cold coronavirus spike.

This clone was picked up one time. Its antigen is still unknown. This CDR3 is built from 12 residues. V was clipped by 2 bases and J by 8 bases, with 9 bases between them. CDR1 MDHEN and CDR2 SYDVKM come from the germline V gene. Here immunoSEQ multiplex PCR was the method, and the copy in TCRdb shows in-frame clones only, minus some. The sample consists of approximately 21,000 clones, roughly 78% of them appearing once. Before the COVID-19 pandemic, during about 2011-2019, CD4+ T cells were taken from unexposed donors. Isolation of CD4+ T cells took place after around 11 days in culture. Testing used SARS-CoV-2 S/N and four cold-coronavirus spikes on unexposed-donor CD4+ T cells, cells permitting. PBMCs were plated at two million per well in IL-2-containing medium.

The chain couples TRBV28 to TRBJ1-1; no clear D. The material sequenced was CD4+ T cells from PBMCs, cultured in vitro. The clonotype comes from a human donor in good health. CDR3 in DNA: TGTGCCAGCAGTTTACCAGTAGGCGAAGCTTTCTTT. It encodes CASSLPVGEAFF. The entire variable domain, with the rest obtained from reference TRBV28 and TRBJ1-1, is as follows: DVKVTQSSRYLVKRTGEKVFLECVQDMDHENMFWYRQDPGLGLRLIYFSYDVKMKEKGDIPEGYSVSREKKERFSLILESASTNQTSMYLCASSLPVGEAFFGQGTRLTVV.